This T cell receptor beta chain was profiled in a study of blood T cell repertoires in COVID-19. Study overall: Both acute and convalescent COVID-19 samples were obtained from the United States, Italy and Spain. The cDNA or gDNA used as material had been derived from T cells, B-cell-depleted T cells, or PBMCs.

V lost 2 bases and J 6 bases, leaving 19 bases between the germline ends. CDR1 is MNHEY, CDR2 SVGAGI, per germline. The CDR3 consists of 16 residues. Original handling: The authors estimated nucleated cell counts from reference gene primer amplification. TCRdb's copy holds only in-frame clones and misses some; the assay was immunoSEQ multiplex PCR. That table supplies the V and J calls and clone size; D and trimming were determined from the DNA. The sample contains approximately 200,000 clones, about 85% of which appear only once. Sequenced input: peripheral blood. The chain recombines TRBV6-5 with TRBJ1-1; D might be TRBD1 (6 bases). The TCR originated in a man aged 45-65 years who had recovered from COVID-19. This CDR3 reads CASSYASTGRLAEAFF. CDR3 nucleotide sequence: TGTGCCAGCAGTTACGCTTCGACAGGTCGCCTAGCTGAAGCTTTCTTT.